This T cell receptor beta chain originates from a study of blood T cell repertoires in COVID-19. Overall study: Samples representing acute and convalescent COVID-19 were sourced from the United States, Italy and Spain. Sources were T cells, B-cell-depleted T cells, or PBMCs; the material itself was cDNA or gDNA.

Followed over time, Seattle patients had been enrolled while infection was active. Original handling: From reference gene primer amplification, estimates of nucleated cell counts were derived. Only in-frame clones appear in the TCRdb table, and some are missing; sequencing was by immunoSEQ multiplex PCR. Clonal size and the V and J genes are those of that table, whereas D and trimming came from the DNA. This table holds 200,000 to 250,000 clones, 75% to 85% found once. This CDR3 has 13 amino acids. Per the germline V gene, CDR1 is SEHNR and CDR2 is FQNEAQ (reference sequence). The V gene lost 2 bases and the J gene lost 6 bases, with 7 bases spanning the gap.

Specimen: peripheral blood. This TCR came from a woman in her 70s with COVID-19, enrolled during active disease. This rearrangement joins TRBV7-9 to TRBJ1-4; TRBD1 is a possible D gene (6 bases). The CDR3 protein is CASSLNRDEKLFF. The CDR3 DNA reads as TGTGCCAGCAGCTTAAACAGGGATGAAAAACTGTTTTTT.